A selection of T cell receptor beta chains follows, all from one sample in a study of T cells in tumors after PD-1 blockade. Assay used: immunoSEQ multiplex PCR; TCRdb lists only in-frame clones, some missing. The sample lists tens of thousands of clones, roughly 78% seen once, with around an eighth in the top ten. The specimen was PBMCs, collected before anti-PD-1 treatment. The receptors here all came from a human donor with basal cell carcinoma. CDR3s include the opening cysteine and the closing phenylalanine or tryptophan. A D gene is named only where the DNA matches it firmly. The size field is filled for only some rows; it gives once, few, many or a size class.

>.|TRBJ1-2|.|TRBV14
CASSLPGGAGYTF
TGTGCCAGCAGCCTCCCGGGGGGAGCAGGCTACACCTTC
>.|TRBJ2-4|.|TRBV5-5
CASSFRDTAKNIQYF
TGTGCCAGCAGCTTCCGGGACACAGCCAAAAACATTCAGTACTTC
>.|TRBJ1-2|once|TRBV2
CASPWGGAIGYTF
TGTGCCAGCCCCTGGGGGGGGGCGATTGGCTACACCTTC
>TRBD1|TRBJ2-7|.|TRBV12-3/TRBV12-4
CASSPDRAYEQYF
TGTGCCAGCAGCCCGGACAGGGCCTACGAGCAGTACTTC
>.|TRBJ2-7|.|TRBV4-1
CASSQEWDYEQYF
TGCGCCAGCAGCCAAGAGTGGGACTACGAGCAGTACTTC
>.|TRBJ1-3|.|TRBV19
CASSFAPPGNTIYF
TGTGCCAGTAGTTTCGCCCCACCTGGAAACACCATATATTTT
>.|TRBJ1-4|once|TRBV19
CASSIFRGNFPEKLFF
TGTGCCAGTAGTATTTTCCGGGGGAACTTCCCTGAAAAACTGTTTTTT
>.|TRBJ1-1|once|TRBV5-1
CASSSLTGVEGTEAFF
TGCGCCAGCAGCTCCCTAACTGGGGTTGAGGGCACTGAAGCTTTCTTT
>.|TRBJ2-7|few|TRBV7-8
CASSAGYTREQYF
TGTGCCAGCAGCGCGGGATATACGAGGGAGCAGTACTTC
>.|TRBJ1-6|.|TRBV5-6
CASSIGTNSPLHF
TGTGCCAGCAGCATTGGGACGAATTCACCCCTCCACTTT
>.|TRBJ2-5|.|TRBV9
CASSVDWGVWETQYF
TGTGCCAGCAGCGTCGACTGGGGGGTTTGGGAGACCCAGTACTTC
>.|TRBJ1-6|.|TRBV9
CASSRRDPRDSPLHF
TGTGCCAGCAGCCGCCGGGACCCTCGGGATTCACCCCTCCACTTT
>.|TRBJ2-3|.|TRBV9
CASSVAQGQGGTDTQYF
TGTGCCAGCAGCGTAGCCCAGGGCCAGGGCGGCACAGATACGCAGTATTTT
>TRBD1|TRBJ2-5|once|TRBV18
CASSPQRGLPKETQYF
TGTGCCAGCTCACCACAGAGGGGGCTCCCTAAAGAGACCCAGTACTTC
>TRBD1|TRBJ1-1|few|TRBV11-3
CASSRTGGTEAFF
TGTGCCAGCAGTCGGACAGGAGGGACTGAAGCTTTCTTT
>TRBD1|TRBJ1-4|.|TRBV5-1
CASSRDRGSGAEKLFF
TGCGCCAGCAGCAGGGACAGGGGGTCCGGGGCGGAAAAACTGTTTTTT
>.|TRBJ1-1|.|TRBV3-1/TRBV3-2
CASSQKNSGTEAFF
TGTGCCAGCAGCCAAAAGAATTCGGGCACTGAAGCTTTCTTT
>.|TRBJ1-5|.|TRBV19
CASSRAIGNQPQHF
TGTGCCAGTAGTAGGGCCATTGGCAATCAGCCCCAGCATTTT
>TRBD1|TRBJ1-2|.|TRBV6-6
CASSPRTGIQYGYTF
TGTGCCAGCAGCCCTCGGACAGGGATTCAATATGGCTACACCTTC
>.|TRBJ2-3|.|TRBV7-2
CASSFDRLTDTQYF
TGTGCCAGCAGCTTCGACAGACTCACAGATACGCAGTATTTT
>.|TRBJ1-3|once|TRBV30
CAWTLRGRSGNTIYF
TGTGCCTGGACTTTACGGGGGCGCTCGGGAAACACCATATATTTT
>.|TRBJ2-5|.|TRBV9
CASNRDGDKETQYF
TGTGCCAGCAACCGGGACGGCGACAAAGAGACCCAGTACTTC
>TRBD1|TRBJ2-2|few|TRBV9
CASRRQGNTGELFF
TGTGCCAGCCGACGACAGGGGAACACCGGGGAGCTGTTTTTT
>TRBD1|TRBJ1-1|.|TRBV5-1
CASSLEGAGAFF
TGCGCCAGCAGCTTGGAGGGGGCCGGGGCTTTCTTT
>.|TRBJ1-1|.|TRBV5-6
CASRGSDMNTEAFF
TGTGCCAGCAGGGGCAGCGACATGAACACTGAAGCTTTCTTT
>.|TRBJ1-4|once|TRBV7-8
CASSTAPTATNEKLFF
TGTGCCAGCAGCACCGCACCGACAGCAACTAATGAAAAACTGTTTTTT
>TRBD1|TRBJ1-1|once|TRBV19
CASSIGRGTEAFF
TGTGCCAGTAGTATAGGCAGGGGGACTGAAGCTTTCTTT
>.|TRBJ1-5|.|TRBV2
CASSESQRPVNQPQHF
TGTGCCAGCAGTGAAAGTCAGCGCCCTGTCAATCAGCCCCAGCATTTT
>.|TRBJ1-2|.|TRBV12-3/TRBV12-4
CASSSGGNYGYTF
TGTGCCAGCAGTTCGGGGGGTAACTATGGCTACACCTTC
>TRBD1|TRBJ2-6|.|TRBV5-4
CASSSPLLQGISGANVLTF
TGTGCCAGCAGCTCCCCATTGCTACAGGGGATCTCTGGGGCCAACGTCCTGACTTTC
>TRBD1|TRBJ1-5|.|TRBV30
CAWAGGTDQPQHF
TGTGCCTGGGCAGGGGGCACGGATCAGCCCCAGCATTTT
>.|TRBJ2-1|.|TRBV11-3
CASSLRTKHEQFF
TGTGCCAGCAGCCTTAGGACTAAACATGAGCAGTTCTTC
>.|TRBJ1-4|.|TRBV2
CASSEGREDEKLFF
TGTGCCAGCAGTGAGGGCAGGGAGGATGAAAAACTGTTTTTT